Below, 24 T cell receptor beta chains from the same sample are listed, as sequenced in a study of control samples from healthy donors and cancer patients. Produced via immunoSEQ multiplex PCR; TCRdb's table is partial and in-frame only. Among around 82,000 clones listed, approximately 90% were seen once. The sequenced sample was blood. These receptors came from a man in his forties or fifties in good health.

The rearrangement joins TRBV18 to TRBJ1-4, with 12 nucleotides matching TRBD1. Germline V gene sequence: CDR1 KGHSH, CDR2 LQKENI. The CDR3 spans 19 residues. V was pared by 6 bases and J by 0 bases, with 11 bases of the junction left unmatched. CDR3 nucleotide sequence: TGTGCCAGCTCCCTTTTTTGGGACAGGGGGCCTGCAACTAATGAAAAACTGTTTTTT. As protein: CASSLFWDRGPATNEKLFF.

V usage is TRBV12-3 or TRBV12-4 and J usage is TRBJ1-2; D is ambiguous. The CDR3 covers 12 residues. V was pared by 6 bases and J by 7 bases, with 12 bases between. The CDR3 nucleotides read TGTGCCAGCAGCTCGGGCCTAAGTGGCTACACCTTC. It yields the protein CASSSGLSGYTF.

The sample holds one count of this clone. V is TRBV11-3 and J is TRBJ1-3, with D uncertain. The CDR3 runs to 15 residues. V lost 1 base to trimming and J lost 0 bases, with 7 bases between them. The germline V gene has CDR1 SGHNT and CDR2 YENEEA. In DNA form, the CDR3 reads TGTGCCAGCAGCTTAGCGGGCAGCTCTGGAAACACCATATATTTT. Its translation: CASSLAGSSGNTIYF.

This chain joins TRBV9 and TRBJ2-1, with 11 bases fitting TRBD2. Germline V gives CDR1 SGDLS, CDR2 YYNGEE. V was clipped by 0 bases and J by 5 bases; unmatched bases: 4. The CDR3 sequence is 16 residues long. In nucleotides, the CDR3 is TGTGCCAGCAGCGTAGCTAGCGGGGGGTGGAACAATGAGCAGTTCTTC. Its translation: CASSVASGGWNNEQFF.

This rearrangement joins TRBV3-1 (or the pseudogene TRBV3-2) to TRBJ1-1, with a possible D match to TRBD1 (6 bases). CDR3 length equals 15 residues. The germline V gene encodes CDR1 LGHDT and CDR2 YNNKEL (reference sequence). Trimming pared 4 bases from V and 1 base from J, leaving 13 bases between. The CDR3 loop is CASSPDRWENTEAFF. In DNA, the CDR3 is TGTGCCAGCAGCCCCGACAGGTGGGAGAACACTGAAGCTTTCTTT.

The gene calls are TRBV19 and TRBJ2-2, with TRBD1 identical over 8 bases. This CDR3 contains 14 residues. The V segment lost 7 bases and the J segment 5 bases; nucleotides outside the gene matches: 6. The V gene's germline CDR1 is LNHDA and CDR2 SQIVND (reference sequence). The CDR3 loop is CASNQGAGTGELFF. The CDR3 bases are TGTGCCAGTAACCAGGGGGCCGGTACCGGGGAGCTGTTTTTT.

The chain joins TRBV7-3 to TRBJ2-2; 13 bases align to TRBD2. V was clipped by 1 base and J by 6 bases; unmatched bases: 14. Germline-derived CDR1 and CDR2 are SGHTA and FQGTGA. This CDR3 region has 20 residues. The CDR3 DNA reads as TGTGCCAGCAGCTTAATTGGGACAGGAAGGACTAGCGGGGGATCCGGGGAGCTGTTTTTT. Its translation is CASSLIGTGRTSGGSGELFF.

This sequence joins TRBV18 and TRBJ2-5; the match to TRBD2 covers 10 bases. Per the germline V gene, CDR1 is KGHSH and CDR2 is LQKENI. With 4 bases clipped from V and 5 bases from J, the junction kept 10 bases outside the gene matches. The CDR3 has 16 amino acids. CDR3 coding DNA: TGTGCCAGCTCACTCCTGAGCGGGGGGGCTCGGGAGACCCAGTACTTC. Its protein is CASSLLSGGARETQYF.

The rearrangement joins TRBV7-2 to TRBJ2-2; possible D gene TRBD2, 6 bases. Germline V lookup: CDR1 SGHTA, CDR2 FQGNSA. Deletions cut 3 bases from V and 6 bases from J, with 8 bases between. This CDR3 comprises 13 residues. CDR3 in DNA: TGTGCCAGCAGCTTCACTAGCCCCGGGGAGCTGTTTTTT. Translating it yields CASSFTSPGELFF.

This clone occurred once. The rearrangement joins TRBV24-1 to TRBJ2-1, with 9 bases matching TRBD1. J was trimmed by 0 bases and V by 4 bases; bases with no gene match: 6. This CDR3 has 17 amino acids. Germline loops: CDR1 KGHDR, CDR2 SFDVKD. CDR3: CATSENPGQGSYNEQFF. The CDR3 coding sequence is TGTGCCACCAGTGAGAACCCGGGACAGGGCTCCTACAATGAGCAGTTCTTC.

The gene calls are TRBV3-1 (or the pseudogene TRBV3-2) and TRBJ2-7; a possible D gene is TRBD1 (6 bases). Trimming took 1 base from V and 6 from J, leaving 16 bases between them. The CDR3 spans 15 residues. From germline, CDR1 is LGHDT and CDR2 YNNKEL (reference sequence). The CDR3 coding sequence is TGTGCCAGCAGCCAAGTTCAGGGGTCGCTCACCGAGCAGTACTTC. It translates to CASSQVQGSLTEQYF.

The chain links TRBV19 to TRBJ1-2; D unclear. V was trimmed by 3 bases and J by 5 bases, leaving 13 bases between them. Per the germline V gene, CDR1 is LNHDA and CDR2 is SQIVND (reference sequence). This CDR3 region has 14 residues. CDR3 in amino acids: CASSIGQGSYGYTF. The DNA for the CDR3 is TGTGCCAGTAGTATTGGTCAAGGATCGTATGGCTACACCTTC.

The rearrangement joins TRBV3-1 (or the pseudogene TRBV3-2) to TRBJ2-3, with TRBD1 matching over 8 bases. Germline CDR1 and CDR2: LGHDT and YNNKEL (reference sequence). This CDR3 region has 16 residues. The V and J ends lost 1 base and 2 bases, in that order; junction bases with no gene match: 5. This CDR3 reads CASSQARDRLTDTQYF. The CDR3 region has the DNA TGTGCCAGCAGCCAAGCCAGGGACAGGCTCACAGATACGCAGTATTTT.

The chain joins TRBV12-3 or TRBV12-4 to TRBJ1-1; maybe TRBD1 (5 bases). V was cut by 3 bases and J by 4 bases, with 9 bases left in between. This CDR3 spans 13 amino acids. The CDR3 here is CASSFGQGTEAFF. The CDR3 nucleotides read TGTGCCAGCAGTTTTGGGCAGGGCACTGAAGCTTTCTTT.

This sequence joins TRBV7-2 and TRBJ1-4; D perhaps matches TRBD1 (5 bases). CDR1 is SGHTA, CDR2 FQGNSA, per germline. The V end was cut by 1 base, the J end by 6 bases, with 9 bases between. The length of the CDR3 is 14 residues. The CDR3 DNA sequence: TGTGCCAGCAGCTTAGGAGGGGAGTATGAAAAACTGTTTTTT. Translated, it gives CASSLGGEYEKLFF. Combining the CDR3 with reference TRBV7-2 and TRBJ1-4 gives the whole variable domain GAGVSQSPSNKVTEKGKDVELRCDPISGHTALYWYRQSLGQGLEFLIYFQGNSAPDKSGLPSDRFSAERTGGSVSTLTIQRTQQEDSAVYLCASSLGGEYEKLFFGSGTQLSVL.

CDR3 bases: TGTGCCAGTAGTATTACTCCGGACAGCTCCTACGAGCAGTACTTC. It specifies CASSITPDSSYEQYF. The chain uses TRBV19 and TRBJ2-7; TRBD1 is a possible D gene (6 bases). Trimming cost V 3 bases and J 0 bases, with 12 bases left between them. CDR1 is LNHDA, CDR2 SQIVND, per germline (reference sequence). The CDR3 is 15 amino acids.

In this sample, this clone turned up once. J is TRBJ1-1 and V is TRBV3-1 (or the pseudogene TRBV3-2), with D possibly being TRBD1 (5 bases). The V gene lost 1 base and the J gene lost 1 base, with 7 bases spanning the gap. The germline gives CDR1 LGHDT, CDR2 YNNKEL (reference sequence). The CDR3 loop spans 14 amino acids. CDR3 loop: CASSQAQGNTEAFF. The DNA of the CDR3 is TGTGCCAGCAGCCAAGCCCAGGGGAACACTGAAGCTTTCTTT.

The CDR3 DNA reads as TGTGCCAGCTCACCACCGCGCCAGCAGAACACTGAAGCTTTCTTT. Amino acids: CASSPPRQQNTEAFF. This sequence joins TRBV18 and TRBJ1-1; no reliable D call. Germline V gene lookup returns CDR1 KGHSH and CDR2 LQKENI. The CDR3 is made up of 15 amino acids. V lost 0 bases and J 1 base, leaving 9 bases between the germline ends.

The genes are TRBV4-2 and TRBJ1-2; a weak D match, TRBD1 (6 bases). Germline V gene data show CDR1 as LGHNA and CDR2 as YNFKEQ. The CDR3 has 16 amino acids. Trimming cost V 4 bases and J 6 bases, with 21 bases left between them. The CDR3 sequence is CASSPLGDTGGDGYTF. In nucleotides, the CDR3 is TGTGCCAGCAGCCCCCTAGGGGACACCGGGGGGGATGGCTACACCTTC.

The chain employs TRBV5-1 and TRBJ2-3; TRBD1 might be the D (6 bases). CDR3 size: 13 residues. Germline V lookup: CDR1 SGHRS, CDR2 YFSETQ. The germline V and J ends were trimmed by 4 bases and 0 bases, with 6 bases remaining between them. DNA of the CDR3: TGCGCCAGCAGCGGACAGAGCACAGATACGCAGTATTTT. Residues: CASSGQSTDTQYF. Filled out from reference TRBV5-1 and TRBJ2-3, the complete variable domain reads KAGVTQTPRYLIKTRGQQVTLSCSPISGHRSVSWYQQTPGQGLQFLFEYFSETQRNKGNFPGRFSGRQFSNSRSEMNVSTLELGDSALYLCASSGQSTDTQYFGPGTRLTVL.

This chain uses TRBV5-5 with TRBJ1-5; D gene ambiguous. Per the germline V gene, CDR1 is SGHKS and CDR2 is YYEKEE (reference sequence). There are 15 residues in the CDR3. V was pared by 0 bases and J by 0 bases, with 7 bases between. CDR3 bases: TGTGCCAGCAGCTTGGTCGTGAATAGCAATCAGCCCCAGCATTTT. Translated: CASSLVVNSNQPQHF.

V is TRBV2 and J is TRBJ2-7; D is possibly TRBD2 (7 bases). V was shortened by 6 bases and J by 4 bases, with 13 bases between the two germline ends. This CDR3 spans 13 amino acids. Germline CDR1 is SNHLY and CDR2 is FYNNEI. The CDR3 DNA follows: TGTGCCAGCAGGGGGGGGCAGGGTTACGAGCAGTACTTC. Its translation is CASRGGQGYEQYF.

In this sample, this clone turned up once. The CDR3 protein is CASSLTVAFSGANVLTF. The CDR3 coding sequence is TGTGCCAGCAGCTTAACAGTAGCCTTCTCTGGGGCCAACGTCCTGACTTTC. This rearrangement joins TRBV5-6 to TRBJ2-6; D uncertain. There are 17 residues in the CDR3. The germline V gene encodes CDR1 SGHDT and CDR2 YYEEEE. With 2 bases removed from V and 0 bases from J, the gap between germline ends came to 12 bases.

This clone was observed a handful of times. J is TRBJ1-5 and V is TRBV4-2, with D unclear. The CDR3 runs to 13 residues. Germline assignment: CDR1 LGHNA and CDR2 YNFKEQ. The V end lost 3 bases, the J end lost 4 bases, and 7 bases lay between the germline ends. Written as DNA, the CDR3 is TGTGCCAGCAGCCATCGGGGTAATCAGCCCCAGCATTTT. This codes for CASSHRGNQPQHF.